A single sample is the source of the 12 T cell receptor beta chains below, sequenced in a study of blood T cell repertoires in COVID-19. The table came from immunoSEQ multiplex PCR; TCRdb's copy has only in-frame clones and leaves some out. The sample includes roughly 250,000 clones, approximately 85% of them seen just once. Sequencing was performed on peripheral blood. Every receptor here comes from a human donor with COVID-19, enrolled during active disease. The donor label of this sample is uncertain.

V is TRBV19 and J is TRBJ1-2, with a possible D match to TRBD1 (5 bases). Germline V gene lookup returns CDR1 LNHDA and CDR2 SQIVND (reference sequence). Trimming removed 6 bases from V and 3 bases from J, with 14 bases in between. There are 14 residues in the CDR3. Here the CDR3 reads CASSPTGGDYGYTF. CDR3 DNA: TGTGCCAGTAGCCCCACGGGGGGGGACTATGGCTACACCTTC.

This clone was observed a single time. The chain employs TRBV3-1 (or the pseudogene TRBV3-2) and TRBJ2-2; D gene ambiguous. Germline-derived CDR1 and CDR2 are LGHDT and YNNKEL (reference sequence). The CDR3 loop spans 12 amino acids. V was clipped by 4 bases and J by 6 bases, with 6 bases between them. The CDR3 is CASSPSAGELFF. The CDR3, as DNA: TGTGCCAGCAGCCCCTCTGCCGGGGAGCTGTTTTTT.

This rearrangement joins TRBV7-9 to TRBJ1-6; D gene ambiguous. The V gene's germline CDR1 is SEHNR and CDR2 FQNEAQ (reference sequence). Trimming removed 8 bases at V and 9 bases at J, with 20 bases between. This CDR3 comprises 15 residues. For the CDR3, the DNA is TGTGCCAGCGCCGCCGCCCAAGCCATGAGTTCACCCCTCCACTTT. Encoded protein: CASAAAQAMSSPLHF.

This chain connects TRBV11-2 to TRBJ2-5; 12 bases match TRBD2. CDR1 is SGHAT and CDR2 is FQNNGV in the germline V gene. This CDR3 is built from 14 residues. V was clipped by 5 bases and J by 7 bases; unmatched bases: 5. CDR3 sequence: CASSLLAGGGTQYF. The CDR3 DNA sequence: TGTGCCAGCAGCCTACTAGCGGGAGGAGGGACCCAGTACTTC.

The chain combines TRBV21-1 with TRBJ1-2; whether TRBD1, the table's D call, matches the DNA was not checked. TRBV21-1 is a listed pseudogene. The CDR3 contains 16 residues. CDR3 nucleotide sequence: TGTGCCAGCAGCACGAGACAGGAAGCCCTCTACTATGGCTACACCTTC. Amino acids: CASSTRQEALYYGYTF.

This clone has only a few counts. The chain is built from TRBV25-1 and TRBJ1-2; D is perhaps TRBD1 (5 bases). Germline CDR1 MGHDK, CDR2 SYGVNS. Trimming took off 6 bases at V and 5 bases at J, with 13 bases between the two ends. The CDR3 consists of 13 residues. The CDR3 coding sequence is TGTGCCAGCAGCCTTGACAGCCGATATGGCTACACCTTC. This codes for CASSLDSRYGYTF.

V usage is TRBV27 and J usage is TRBJ2-1, with 9 bases aligning to TRBD1. V lost 5 bases and J lost 5; bases outside the gene matches: 7. There are 15 residues in the CDR3. Looked up from germline, CDR1 is MNHEY and CDR2 is SMNVEV (reference sequence). The CDR3 nucleotides are TGTGCCAGCAGTCCCCGGGACAGGGAGCACAATGAGCAGTTCTTC. As protein: CASSPRDREHNEQFF.

The gene calls are TRBV5-4 and TRBJ1-2, with 8 bases lining up with TRBD1. Germline V lookup: CDR1 SGHNT, CDR2 YYREEE (reference sequence). The CDR3 consists of 15 residues. J gave up 0 bases and V 1 base, and 2 bases lay outside the gene matches. As DNA, the CDR3 is TGTGCCAGCAGCTTGCAGGACAGGGCTAACTATGGCTACACCTTC. Its protein product is CASSLQDRANYGYTF. Filled out from reference TRBV5-4 and TRBJ1-2, the complete variable domain reads ETGVTQSPTHLIKTRGQQVTLRCSSQSGHNTVSWYQQALGQGPQFIFQYYREEENGRGNFPPRFSGLQFPNYSSELNVNALELDDSALYLCASSLQDRANYGYTFGSGTRLTVV.

The chain's CDR3 is CASSLIGEKYTF. The DNA of the CDR3 is TGTGCCAGCAGCTTAATTGGGGAGAAGTACACCTTC. This sequence joins TRBV7-9 and TRBJ1-2; D remains unclear. V was pared by 2 bases and J by 11 bases, with 12 bases between. The CDR3 loop spans 12 amino acids. Germline loops: CDR1 SEHNR, CDR2 FQNEAQ (reference sequence). Full variable domain (missing parts from reference TRBV7-9 and TRBJ1-2): DTGVSQNPRHKITKRGQNVTFRCDPISEHNRLYWYRQTLGQGPEFLTYFQNEAQLEKSRLLSDRFSAERPKGSFSTLEIQRTEQGDSAMYLCASSLIGEKYTFGSGTRLTVV.

V usage is TRBV11-2 and J usage is TRBJ1-3; 7 bases are shared with TRBD1. The CDR3 sequence is 14 residues long. The germline gives CDR1 SGHAT, CDR2 FQNNGV. V trimming: 3 bases; J trimming: 5 bases; junction bases outside the gene matches: 4. The CDR3 DNA sequence: TGTGCCAGCAGCTTTGGGACAGCACGAAACACCATATATTTT. This sequence encodes CASSFGTARNTIYF.

This chain links TRBV30 with TRBJ1-4; D not certain. CDR1 and CDR2 (germline): GTSNPN, SVGIG (reference sequence). The CDR3 sequence is 14 residues long. Deletions cut 4 bases from V and 0 bases from J, with 9 bases between. As DNA, the CDR3 is TGTGCCTGGAATGAGGGAACAACTAATGAAAAACTGTTTTTT. Translated, it gives CAWNEGTTNEKLFF.

J is TRBJ1-2 and V is TRBV11-2, with TRBD1 as a possible D gene (5 bases). The CDR3 consists of 17 residues. The V end lost 2 bases, the J end lost 3 bases, and 19 bases lay between the germline ends. Per germline, CDR1 SGHAT and CDR2 FQNNGV. The CDR3 bases are TGTGCCAGCAGCTTAAGGGGTGAAGCAAAACTGGACTATGGCTACACCTTC. Translation gives CASSLRGEAKLDYGYTF. The variable domain in full, completed from reference TRBV11-2 and TRBJ1-2, reads EAGVAQSPRYKIIEKRQSVAFWCNPISGHATLYWYQQILGQGPKLLIQFQNNGVVDDSQLPKDRFSAERLKGVDSTLKIQPAKLEDSAVYLCASSLRGEAKLDYGYTFGSGTRLTVV.